This T cell receptor beta chain was documented in a study of cytomegalovirus exposure and HLA in healthy donors. Points from the study as a whole: Some public TCRs appeared in many individuals, while most sequences were rare. A later analysis reportedly identified an Asian-associated ancestry cluster as carrying fewer N-insertions than the roughly 700-donor mean. For most subjects, TCR beta sequences were reported to predict HLA-A and HLA-B alleles with accuracy.

The trim removed 0 bases at V and 5 bases at J, leaving 10 bases unmatched. The CDR3 has 16 residues. The germline V gene has CDR1 SGHRS and CDR2 YFSETQ. A remark on this clone: What it recognizes is unknown.

In the PCR, 60 Vbeta and 13 Jbeta primers were used. Per the authors' pipeline: Some 9.9 million shared chains were among some 75 million unique TCR beta chains counted in a later analysis. The assay was immunoSEQ multiplex PCR, and TCRdb's table has in-frame clones only and misses some. The V and J calls and clone size come from that table; D and trimming were worked out from the DNA. The sample holds about 150,000 clones, more than 75% seen once. This sequence was found in a woman aged 18-29 years in good health and CMV-seronegative. Sample: PBMCs. The chain uses TRBV5-1 and TRBJ1-1, with TRBD1 matching over 7 bases. The CDR3 spells CASSLEARGHGTEAFF. The CDR3 DNA sequence: TGCGCCAGCAGCTTGGAGGCTAGGGGGCACGGTACTGAAGCTTTCTTT.